The present TCR beta chain was sequenced within a study of blood T cell repertoires in COVID-19. Germline values: CDR1 SGHNT, CDR2 YYREEE (reference sequence). With 0 bases removed from V and 2 bases from J, the gap between germline ends came to 11 bases. There are 15 residues in the CDR3. The table came from immunoSEQ multiplex PCR; TCRdb's copy has only in-frame clones and leaves some out. The profile shows hundreds of thousands of clones, approximately 89% of them singletons. The rearrangement links TRBV5-4 to TRBJ2-5; TRBD1 might be the D (6 bases). This sequence originates from a woman aged 50 to 65 who had been exposed to COVID-19. Material for sequencing was PBMCs or T cells enriched from blood (not recorded which). This CDR3 is CASSLGTVRQETQYF. Written as DNA, the CDR3 is TGTGCCAGCAGCTTGGGGACAGTTCGTCAAGAGACCCAGTACTTC.